The next 16 T cell receptor beta chains were all read from a single sample in a study of neurological immune-mediated disorders. TCRdb re-derived calls from the 5' RACE reads in MiXCR, one entry per CDR3 protein. The sample includes nearly 60,000 distinct CDR3 sequences, more than 3% of them seen just once. The material sequenced was PBMCs. Every receptor here comes from an older woman with multiple sclerosis.

This clonotype came up a few times. The chain combines TRBV7-8 with TRBJ2-1, with TRBD2 identical over 12 bases. CDR3 length: 17 amino acids. Germline V gives CDR1 SGHVS, CDR2 FQNEAQ. The V and J ends lost 5 bases and 2 bases, in that order; junction bases with no gene match: 7. The CDR3 protein is CASSLGTSGLTYNEQFF. CDR3 in DNA: TGTGCCAGCAGCCTCGGGACTAGCGGGCTTACCTACAATGAGCAGTTCTTC.

This clonotype was detected many times. The J gene is TRBJ2-6, the V gene TRBV5-1, with a weak D call TRBD1 (5 bases). The CDR3 has 17 residues. Between the trimmed V and J ends, which lost 2 bases and 3 bases, there was a span of 15 bases. CDR1 and CDR2 (germline): SGHRS, YFSETQ. Written as DNA, the CDR3 is TGCGCCAGCAGCTTAGATGGACACGGTATTGGGGCCAACGTCCTGACTTTC. Its protein is CASSLDGHGIGANVLTF.

This clonotype has ten or more counts. The chain recombines TRBV5-5 with TRBJ2-1, with TRBD1 matching 9 bases. CDR1 is SGHKS and CDR2 is YYEKEE in the germline V gene (reference sequence). This CDR3 spans 15 amino acids. The V segment lost 4 bases and the J segment 0 bases; nucleotides outside the gene matches: 2. CDR3 loop: CASSRTGASYNEQFF. As DNA, the CDR3 is TGTGCCAGCAGCCGGACAGGGGCCTCCTACAATGAGCAGTTCTTC.

The sample holds many counts of this clonotype. The V call is TRBV5-1, the J call TRBJ2-3; D is ambiguous. CDR3 length equals 15 residues. Germline V lookup: CDR1 SGHRS, CDR2 YFSETQ. Trimming stripped 1 base from V and 3 bases from J, with 12 bases between. The CDR3 DNA reads TGCGCCAGCAGCTTGCACACGTTTGGTACAGATACGCAGTATTTT. Translating gives CASSLHTFGTDTQYF.

This clonotype was observed a few times. V and J are TRBV21-1 and TRBJ2-6; the table's D gene call, TRBD2, was not cross checked with the DNA. TRBV21-1 is recorded as a pseudogene. The CDR3 consists of 17 residues. The CDR3 sequence is CASSLCQSLPRANVLTF. The CDR3 DNA sequence: TGTGCCAGCAGCCTGTGCCAGTCCCTCCCCCGGGCCAACGTCCTGACTTTC.

This clonotype was detected ten times or more. The chain recombines TRBV29-1 with TRBJ1-1; 8 bases map to TRBD1. The ends lost 8 bases at V and 3 bases at J; junction bases unmatched: 5. CDR1 and CDR2 (germline): SQVTM, ANQGSEA. This CDR3 region has 12 residues. CDR3 in amino acids: CSTTGGDTEAFF. CDR3 coding DNA: TGCAGCACAACAGGGGGTGACACTGAAGCTTTCTTT.

This clonotype was counted at least ten times. The genes are TRBV5-5 and TRBJ2-5; D is ambiguous. V was shortened by 2 bases and J by 5 bases, with 7 bases between the two germline ends. Per germline, CDR1 SGHKS and CDR2 YYEKEE (reference sequence). The CDR3 sequence is 12 residues long. CDR3 residues: CASSFNAETQYF. CDR3 bases: TGTGCCAGCAGCTTTAACGCGGAGACCCAGTACTTC.

This clonotype came up many times. The chain carries TRBV18 and TRBJ2-5; unclear D gene. Germline-derived CDR1 and CDR2 are KGHSH and LQKENI. Trimming pared 1 base from V and 5 bases from J, leaving 11 bases between. The CDR3 spans 14 residues. The CDR3 loop reads CASSPQGFSETQYF. In DNA form, the CDR3 reads TGTGCCAGCTCACCACAAGGGTTTTCGGAGACCCAGTACTTC.

The table lists this clonotype with many counts. The chain links TRBV29-1 to TRBJ1-4, with TRBD1 identical over 7 bases. After removal of 3 bases from V and 15 bases from J, the junction contained 10 bases not matched to a gene. CDR3 length: 12 amino acids. Germline loops: CDR1 SQVTM, CDR2 ANQGSEA. The CDR3 coding sequence is TGCAGCGTTGAGGCCCAACAGGGGCGAGTGTTTTTT. Protein product: CSVEAQQGRVFF.

The gene calls are TRBV7-3 and TRBJ2-1; D is tentatively TRBD1 or TRBD2 (5 bases each). The CDR3 totals 15 residues. V was trimmed by 5 bases and J by 0 bases, leaving 11 bases between them. Germline loops: CDR1 SGHTA, CDR2 FQGTGA. CDR3 DNA: TGTGCCAGCAGCCAAGATGGGGGCTCCTACAATGAGCAGTTCTTC. The encoded protein is CASSQDGGSYNEQFF.

This clonotype was observed many times. The chain uses TRBV28 and TRBJ2-1; no reliable D call. This CDR3 comprises 13 residues. CDR1 is MDHEN and CDR2 is SYDVKM in the germline V gene. V was trimmed by 6 bases and J by 2 bases, leaving 8 bases between them. The CDR3 nucleotides read TGTGCCAGCAGCGCAGACCCCTACAATGAGCAGTTCTTC. This codes for CASSADPYNEQFF.

This clonotype was seen repeatedly, ten times or more. The V gene is TRBV5-1, the J gene TRBJ2-7; 8 bases fit TRBD1. CDR1 is SGHRS and CDR2 is YFSETQ in the germline V gene. The CDR3 spans 16 residues. The J segment lost 2 bases and the V segment lost 4 bases, leaving 11 bases of the junction unmatched. The CDR3 sequence: CASSPRTGRGTYEQYF. The CDR3 DNA reads TGCGCCAGCAGCCCTAGGACAGGGCGAGGAACCTACGAGCAGTACTTC.

At least ten counts were recorded for this clonotype. This chain uses TRBV9 with TRBJ2-2; TRBD1 agrees at 9 bases. Germline assignment: CDR1 SGDLS and CDR2 YYNGEE. With 3 bases clipped from V and 7 bases from J, the junction kept 16 bases outside the gene matches. This CDR3 has 18 amino acids. CDR3 DNA: TGTGCCAGCAGCGGCCGGACCGGGGACAGGGTTTATGTCGGGGAGCTGTTTTTT. Protein product: CASSGRTGDRVYVGELFF.

This clonotype was counted ten times or more. The chain employs TRBV20-1 and TRBJ1-2; weak D call: TRBD1 (6 bases). Trimming stripped 4 bases from V and 3 bases from J, with 12 bases between. Germline V gives CDR1 DFQATT, CDR2 SNEGSKA (reference sequence). The CDR3 sequence is 13 residues long. The CDR3 is CSATPGGDYGYTF. CDR3 bases: TGCAGTGCTACCCCGGGGGGCGACTATGGCTACACCTTC.

This clonotype was found many times. The chain recombines TRBV20-1 with TRBJ2-1; 11 bases are a match to TRBD2. V gave up 0 bases and J gave up 11 bases; unmatched junction bases: 12. Germline CDR1 is DFQATT and CDR2 is SNEGSKA (reference sequence). CDR3 length equals 16 residues. CDR3 coding DNA: TGCAGTGCTAGAGATCTGCCTAGCGGGAGGACAATGAAGCAGTTCTTC. Its translation: CSARDLPSGRTMKQFF.

This clonotype occurred many times. The chain carries TRBV12-3 or TRBV12-4 and TRBJ1-5, with D perhaps TRBD1 (5 bases). This CDR3 region has 15 residues. V gave up 4 bases and J gave up 4 bases, with 14 bases separating them. The CDR3 coding sequence is TGTGCCAGCAGTTCCTCTTGGGGGTTGAATCAGCCCCAGCATTTT. Translating it yields CASSSSWGLNQPQHF.